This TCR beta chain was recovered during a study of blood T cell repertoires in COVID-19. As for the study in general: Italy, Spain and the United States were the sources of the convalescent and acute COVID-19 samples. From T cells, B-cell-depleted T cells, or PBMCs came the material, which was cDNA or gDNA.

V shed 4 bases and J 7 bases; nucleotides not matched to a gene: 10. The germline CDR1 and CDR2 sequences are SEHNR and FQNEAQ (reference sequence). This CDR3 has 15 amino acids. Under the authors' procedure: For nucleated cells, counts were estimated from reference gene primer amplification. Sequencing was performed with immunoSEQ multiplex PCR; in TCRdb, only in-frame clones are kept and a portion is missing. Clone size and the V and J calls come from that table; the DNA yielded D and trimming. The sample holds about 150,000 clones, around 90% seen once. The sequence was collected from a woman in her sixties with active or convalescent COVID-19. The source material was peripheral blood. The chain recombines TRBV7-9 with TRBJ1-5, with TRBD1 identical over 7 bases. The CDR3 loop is CASSSSRDSAQPQHF. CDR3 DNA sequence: TGTGCCAGCAGCTCATCCCGGGACAGTGCACAGCCCCAGCATTTT.